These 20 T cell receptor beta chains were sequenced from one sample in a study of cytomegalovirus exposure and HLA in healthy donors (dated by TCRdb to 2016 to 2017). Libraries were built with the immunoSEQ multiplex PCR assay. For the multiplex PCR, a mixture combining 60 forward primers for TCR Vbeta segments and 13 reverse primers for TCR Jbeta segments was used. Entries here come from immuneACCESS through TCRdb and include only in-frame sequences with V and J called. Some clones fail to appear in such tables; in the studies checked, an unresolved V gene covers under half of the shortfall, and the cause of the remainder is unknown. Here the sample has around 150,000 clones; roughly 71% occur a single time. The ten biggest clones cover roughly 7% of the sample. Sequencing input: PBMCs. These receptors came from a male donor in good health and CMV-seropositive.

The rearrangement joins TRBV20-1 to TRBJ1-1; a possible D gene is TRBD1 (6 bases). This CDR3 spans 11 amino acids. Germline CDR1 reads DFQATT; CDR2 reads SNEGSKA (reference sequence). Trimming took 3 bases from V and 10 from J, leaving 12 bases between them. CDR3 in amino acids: CSARTGTLAFF. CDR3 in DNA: TGCAGTGCTAGGACCGGGACACTAGCTTTCTTT.

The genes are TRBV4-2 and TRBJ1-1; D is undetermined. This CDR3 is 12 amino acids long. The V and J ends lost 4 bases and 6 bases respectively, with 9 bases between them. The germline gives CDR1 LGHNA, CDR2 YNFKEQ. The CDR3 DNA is TGTGCCAGCAGCCCAGGAAAGTCTGAAGCTTTCTTT. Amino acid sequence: CASSPGKSEAFF.

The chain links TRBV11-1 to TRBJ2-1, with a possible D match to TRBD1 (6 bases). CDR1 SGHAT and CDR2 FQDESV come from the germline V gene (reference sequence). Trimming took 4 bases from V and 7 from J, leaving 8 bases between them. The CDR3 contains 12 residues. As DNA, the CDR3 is TGTGCCAGCAGCTGGACAGCTAATGAGCAGTTCTTC. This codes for CASSWTANEQFF.

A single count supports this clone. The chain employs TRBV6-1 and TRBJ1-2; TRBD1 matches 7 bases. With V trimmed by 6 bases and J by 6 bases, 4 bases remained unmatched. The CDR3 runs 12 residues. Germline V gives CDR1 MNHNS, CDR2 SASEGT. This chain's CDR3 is CASRGQLDGYTF. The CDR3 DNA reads TGTGCCAGCAGGGGACAGCTAGATGGCTACACCTTC.

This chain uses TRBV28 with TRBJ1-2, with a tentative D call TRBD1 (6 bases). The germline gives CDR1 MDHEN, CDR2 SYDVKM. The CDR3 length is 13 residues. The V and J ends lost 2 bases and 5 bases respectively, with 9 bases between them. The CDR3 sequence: CASSLTRGYGYTF. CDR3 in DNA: TGTGCCAGCAGTTTAACCAGGGGTTATGGCTACACCTTC.

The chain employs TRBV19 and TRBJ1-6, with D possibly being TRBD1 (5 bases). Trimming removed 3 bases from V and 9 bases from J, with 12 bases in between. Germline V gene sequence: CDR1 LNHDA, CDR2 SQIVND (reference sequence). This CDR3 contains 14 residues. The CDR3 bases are TGTGCCAGTAGTATTTTGGCAGGGCCTTCACCCCTCCACTTT. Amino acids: CASSILAGPSPLHF.

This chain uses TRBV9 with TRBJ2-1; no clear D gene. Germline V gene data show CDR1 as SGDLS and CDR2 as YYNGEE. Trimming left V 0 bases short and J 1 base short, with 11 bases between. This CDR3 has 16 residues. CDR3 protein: CASSVEQLASYNEQFF. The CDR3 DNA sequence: TGTGCCAGCAGCGTAGAACAATTAGCATCCTACAATGAGCAGTTCTTC. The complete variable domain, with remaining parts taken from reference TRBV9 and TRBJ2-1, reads DSGVTQTPKHLITATGQRVTLRCSPRSGDLSVYWYQQSLDQGLQFLIQYYNGEERAKGNILERFSAQQFPDLHSELNLSSLELGDSALYFCASSVEQLASYNEQFFGPGTRLTVL.

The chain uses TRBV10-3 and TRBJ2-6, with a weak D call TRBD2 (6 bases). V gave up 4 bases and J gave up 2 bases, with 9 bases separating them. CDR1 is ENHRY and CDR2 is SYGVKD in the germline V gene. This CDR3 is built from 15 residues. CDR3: CAISVRRAGANVLTF. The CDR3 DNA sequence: TGTGCCATCAGTGTTCGGAGGGCTGGGGCCAACGTCCTGACTTTC.

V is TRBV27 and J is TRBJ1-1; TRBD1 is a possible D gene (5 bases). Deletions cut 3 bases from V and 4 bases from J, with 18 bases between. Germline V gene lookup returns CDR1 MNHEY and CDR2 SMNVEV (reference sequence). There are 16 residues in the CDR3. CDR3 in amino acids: CASSFRFGQGGTEAFF. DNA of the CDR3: TGTGCCAGCAGTTTTCGGTTCGGGCAGGGTGGCACTGAAGCTTTCTTT.

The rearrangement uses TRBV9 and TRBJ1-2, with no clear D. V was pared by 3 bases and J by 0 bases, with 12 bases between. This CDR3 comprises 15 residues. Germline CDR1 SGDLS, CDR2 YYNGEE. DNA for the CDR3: TGTGCCAGCAGCGCCCGGGTCTCAACTAACTATGGCTACACCTTC. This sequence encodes CASSARVSTNYGYTF.

The CDR3 DNA reads as TGCGCCAGCAGCGTCGGGAGATTGAATGAAAAACTGTTTTTT. Translation gives CASSVGRLNEKLFF. The V and J genes are TRBV4-3 and TRBJ1-4; D uncertain. V shed 5 bases and J shed 5 bases, with 12 bases lying between them. The CDR3 totals 14 residues. CDR1 is LGHNA and CDR2 is YSLEER in the germline V gene.

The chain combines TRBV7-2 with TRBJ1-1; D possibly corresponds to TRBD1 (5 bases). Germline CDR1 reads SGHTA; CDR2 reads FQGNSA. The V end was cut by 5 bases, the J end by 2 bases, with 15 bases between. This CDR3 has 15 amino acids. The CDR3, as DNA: TGTGCCAGCAGCCCCCAAGGACATACAAACACTGAAGCTTTCTTT. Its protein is CASSPQGHTNTEAFF.

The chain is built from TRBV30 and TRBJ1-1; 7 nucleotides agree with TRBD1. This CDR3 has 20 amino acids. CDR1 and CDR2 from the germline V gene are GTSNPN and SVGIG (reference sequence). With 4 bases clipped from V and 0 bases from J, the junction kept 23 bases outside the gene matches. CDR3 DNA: TGTGCCTGGACCCCCTTCGGGGGACAGACCACCCTTGTTATGAACACTGAAGCTTTCTTT. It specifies CAWTPFGGQTTLVMNTEAFF. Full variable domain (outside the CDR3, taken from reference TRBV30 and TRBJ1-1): SQTIHQWPATLVQPVGSPLSLECTVEGTSNPNLYWYRQAAGRGLQLLFYSVGIGQISSEVPQNLSASRPQDRQFILSSKKLLLSDSGFYLCAWTPFGGQTTLVMNTEAFFGQGTRLTVV.

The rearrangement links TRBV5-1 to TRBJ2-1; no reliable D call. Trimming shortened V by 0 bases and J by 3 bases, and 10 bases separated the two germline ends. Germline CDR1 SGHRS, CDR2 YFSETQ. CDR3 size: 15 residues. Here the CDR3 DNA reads TGCGCCAGCAGCTTGGAACAGCTGATCTACAATGAGCAGTTCTTC. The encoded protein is CASSLEQLIYNEQFF.

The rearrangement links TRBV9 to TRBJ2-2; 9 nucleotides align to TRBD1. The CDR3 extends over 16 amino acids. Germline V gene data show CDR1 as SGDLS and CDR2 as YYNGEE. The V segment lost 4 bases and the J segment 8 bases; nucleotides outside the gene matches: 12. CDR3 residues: CASSPWTGEGAGELFF. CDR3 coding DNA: TGTGCCAGCAGCCCCTGGACAGGGGAAGGTGCTGGGGAGCTGTTTTTT.

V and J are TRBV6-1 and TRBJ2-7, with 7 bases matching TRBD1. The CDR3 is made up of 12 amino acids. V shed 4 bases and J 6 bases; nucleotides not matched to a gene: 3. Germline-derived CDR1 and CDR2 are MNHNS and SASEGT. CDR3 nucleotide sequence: TGTGCCAGCAGTGCACAGGGGTCCGAGCAGTACTTC. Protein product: CASSAQGSEQYF.

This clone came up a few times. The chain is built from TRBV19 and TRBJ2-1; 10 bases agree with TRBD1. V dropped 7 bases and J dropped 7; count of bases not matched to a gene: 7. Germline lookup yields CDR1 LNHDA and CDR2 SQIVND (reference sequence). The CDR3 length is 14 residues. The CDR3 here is CASTRDRGGNEQFF. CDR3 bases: TGTGCCAGTACCAGGGACAGGGGTGGAAATGAGCAGTTCTTC.

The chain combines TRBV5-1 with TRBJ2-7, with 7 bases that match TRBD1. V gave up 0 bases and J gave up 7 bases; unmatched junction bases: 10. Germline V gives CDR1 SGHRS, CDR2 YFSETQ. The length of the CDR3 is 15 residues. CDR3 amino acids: CASSLELTGIREQYF. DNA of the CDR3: TGCGCCAGCAGCTTGGAGTTGACAGGGATTCGGGAGCAGTACTTC.

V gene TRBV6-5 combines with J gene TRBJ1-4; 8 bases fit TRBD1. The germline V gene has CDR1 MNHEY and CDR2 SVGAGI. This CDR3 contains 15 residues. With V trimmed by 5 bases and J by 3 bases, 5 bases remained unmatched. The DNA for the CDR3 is TGTGCCAGCAGTGTGTCAGGGGGCCCTAATGAAAAACTGTTTTTT. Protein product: CASSVSGGPNEKLFF.

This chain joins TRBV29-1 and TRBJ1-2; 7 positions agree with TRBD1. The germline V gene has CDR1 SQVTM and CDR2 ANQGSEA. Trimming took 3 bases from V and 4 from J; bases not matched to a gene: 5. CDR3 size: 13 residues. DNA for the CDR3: TGCAGCGTTGACCGGGGACAGAGCTATGGCTACACCTTC. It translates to CSVDRGQSYGYTF.